This entry features one TCR beta chain sequence. Its antigen is as yet unknown. The authors sorted CD4+ naive, central memory, regulatory and stem cell-like memory cells via CD45RO/CCR7/CD25/CD127/CD95/CD27. These data originate in a study of beta chain features in type 1 diabetes. About the research overall: Cell yields, gender and age were comparable in patients and healthy donors.

Sequencing targeted expressed TCRB transcripts, as all isolated RNA had been reverse transcribed. Libraries were prepared by immunoSEQ multiplex PCR; TCRdb keeps only in-frame clonotypes and omits some of them. The sample has some 640,000 clones, 11% to 15% seen once. Overall study results and limits: TCRB CDR3s were moderately but significantly shorter in Type 1 diabetes patients in all four CD4+ subsets. Insertions were fewer and deletions more numerous at VDJ junctions in type 1 diabetes patients.

With 6 bases clipped from V and 2 bases from J, the junction kept 6 bases outside the gene matches. The CDR3 extends over 15 amino acids. Germline V gene lookup returns CDR1 MNHEY and CDR2 SVGAGI. This receptor was identified in a man younger than 35 with type 1 diabetes. Material for sequencing was naive CD4+ T cells from blood. The chain recombines TRBV6-5 with TRBJ1-5; TRBD1 matches at 8 bases. CDR3 sequence reads: CASRTGGPGNQPQHF. Written as DNA, the CDR3 is TGTGCCAGCAGAACAGGGGGTCCGGGCAATCAGCCCCAGCATTTT.